These 6 T cell receptor beta chains originate from one sample sequenced in a study of CD8+ T cells in alopecia areata. Sequencing templates came from extracted RNA that was reverse transcribed into cDNA. This table comes from immunoSEQ multiplex PCR, and its TCRdb copy is limited to in-frame clones, with some not included. Listed for the sample are under 2,000 clones, none seen a single time. Source material: lesional skin. These receptor sequences come from a C3H/HeJ mouse with alopecia areata. For this strain, the MHC haplotype corresponds to H2-k.

This clone showed up just a few times. The listed genes are named as in mouse. The CDR3 is CASSQDRANSDYTF. The part of the CDR3 DNA that was read is TGTGCCAGCAGCCAAGACAGGGCAAACTCC. The chain couples TRBV2 to TRBJ1-2; the D gene is possibly TRBD1 (5 bases). The read is 4 residues too short to cover the CDR3 end, so that end is filled in from the germline J gene. Trimming took 0 bases from V and 0 from J, leaving 5 bases between them. The CDR3 consists of 14 residues. Germline V gene lookup returns CDR1 LGHNA and CDR2 YSYQKL. The full variable domain, in which reference TRBV2 and TRBJ1-2 provide the parts outside the CDR3, is DPKIIQKPKYLVAVTGSEKILICEQYLGHNAMYWYRQSAKKPLEFMFSYSYQKLMDNQTASSRFQPQSSKKNHLDLQITALKPDDSATYFCASSQDRANSDYTFGSGTRLLVI.

In its sample, this clone was seen many times. Any gene name here is a mouse gene name. The CDR3 is cut off 4 residues early in the read; its end comes from the germline J gene. The V call is TRBV13-1, the J call TRBJ2-1, with TRBD2 matching over 8 bases. V was pared by 1 base and J by 3 bases, with 3 bases of the junction left unmatched. This CDR3 region has 15 residues. The germline gives CDR1 NSHNY, CDR2 SYGAGN. Partial CDR3 DNA: TGTGCCAGCAGTGATCCTGGACTGGGCTATGCT. Protein sequence: CASSDPGLGYA. The whole CDR3 reads CASSDPGLGYAEQFF.

As regards this clone: Here the gene names and germline are mouse. The missing CDR3 end, 4 residues past where the read stops, is filled in from the germline J gene. The V gene is TRBV13-1, the J gene TRBJ1-1; 9 positions match TRBD1. V shed 4 bases, J shed 4 bases, and the junction held 2 bases outside the gene matches. CDR1 NSHNY and CDR2 SYGAGN come from the germline V gene. The CDR3 spans 13 residues. CDR3 bases read: TGTGCCAGCAGTCGGACAGGGGTCACA. Translated: CASSRTGVT. The full CDR3 reads CASSRTGVTEVFF.

This clone was seen repeatedly, ten times or more. Gene names are the mouse ones. Read sequence stops 4 residues before the CDR3 end, and the germline J gene provides the missing end. Other nucleotide sequences in the sample specify the same CDR3. The chain recombines TRBV14 with TRBJ2-7; D is possibly TRBD2 (7 bases). The V end was cut by 1 base, the J end by 0 bases, with 8 bases between. Germline-derived CDR1 and CDR2 are SGHDT and FRDEAV. The CDR3 covers 14 residues. This chain's CDR3 is CASSFGGRSYEQYF. The DNA read from the CDR3 is TGTGCCAGCAGTTTCGGGGGGCGCTCCTAT.

Comment on this clone: TCRdb's protein does not match the DNA translation at residue 16; the protein provided is translated from the DNA. The listed genes are named as in mouse. The observed sequence ends 3 residues before the CDR3 terminus, with the missing tail filled in from the germline J gene. The chain joins TRBV13-1 to TRBJ1-3, with 9 bases aligning to TRBD1. J lost 0 bases, V lost 9 bases, and 19 bases had no gene match. Germline assignment: CDR1 NSHNY and CDR2 SYGAGN. The CDR3 extends over 19 amino acids. The DNA read from the CDR3 is TGTGCCAAAAGTGAGGGTCACAGGGGGCGTAGGGATTCTGGAAATACG. It codes for CAKSEGHRGRRDSGNT. The entire CDR3 protein is CAKSEGHRGRRDSGNTLYF.

This clone was seen ten or more times. All gene names here are mouse names. The read terminates 4 residues ahead of where the CDR3 ends, so the germline J gene completes it. This sequence joins TRBV19 and TRBJ2-1, with 9 bases aligning to TRBD2. The CDR3 spans 14 residues. V lost 0 bases to trimming and J lost 6 bases; unmatched junction nucleotides: 1. Germline CDR1 reads FNHDT; CDR2 reads SITEND (reference sequence). The sequenced CDR3 bases are TGTGCCAGCAGTATAGGGACTGGGGTTGCT. Translating it yields CASSIGTGVA. The whole CDR3 sequence reads CASSIGTGVAEQFF. The variable domain in full, completed from reference TRBV19 and TRBJ2-1, reads GGIITQTPKFLIGQEGQKLTLKCQQNFNHDTMYWYRQDSGKGLRLIYYSITENDLQKGDLSEGYDASREKKSSFSLTVTSAQKNEMAVFLCASSIGTGVAEQFFGPGTRLTVL.